This T cell receptor beta chain was retrieved from a study of blood T cell repertoires in COVID-19. CDR1 and CDR2 (germline): LNHDA, SQIVND (reference sequence). V gave up 5 bases and J gave up 9 bases, with 19 bases separating them. This CDR3 contains 14 residues. In the source study's methods: Estimated nucleated cell counts came from reference gene primer amplification. Sequencing used immunoSEQ multiplex PCR; TCRdb keeps in-frame clones, though not all of them. That table gives V, J and clone size, and the DNA gave D and trimming. The data contain about 50,000 clones, about 89% of them singletons.

Input material: peripheral blood. The TCR comes from a human donor in a cohort sampled during active COVID-19. The V and J genes are TRBV19 and TRBJ2-5; tentatively, D is TRBD2 (6 bases). CDR3 sequence (DNA): TGTGCCAGTAGTCCCGGGGATCGACTAGGGGCCCAGTACTTC. Translating gives CASSPGDRLGAQYF.